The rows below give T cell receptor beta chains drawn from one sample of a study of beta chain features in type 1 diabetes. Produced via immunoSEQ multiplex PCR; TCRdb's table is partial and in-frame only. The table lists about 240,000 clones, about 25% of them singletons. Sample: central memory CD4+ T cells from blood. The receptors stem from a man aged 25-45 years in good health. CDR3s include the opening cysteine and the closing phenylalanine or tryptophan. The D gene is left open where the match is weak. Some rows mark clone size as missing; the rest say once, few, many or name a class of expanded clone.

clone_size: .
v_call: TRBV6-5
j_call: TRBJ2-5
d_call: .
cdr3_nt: TGTGCCGGGACATTTAGGGACTACAAAGAGACCCAGTACTTC
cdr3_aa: CAGTFRDYKETQYF

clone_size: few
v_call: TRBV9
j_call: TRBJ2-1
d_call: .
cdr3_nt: TGTGCCAGCAGCGTAGAAGGAGCTCCCAATGAGCAGTTCTTC
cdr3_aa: CASSVEGAPNEQFF

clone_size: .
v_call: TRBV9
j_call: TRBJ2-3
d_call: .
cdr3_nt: TGTGCCAGCAGCGTGGGGGGCACAGATACGCAGTATTTT
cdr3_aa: CASSVGGTDTQYF

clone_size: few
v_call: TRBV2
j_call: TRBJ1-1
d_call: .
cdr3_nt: TGTGCCAGCAGTGGAGGAGTAGGCACTGAAGCTTTCTTT
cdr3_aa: CASSGGVGTEAFF

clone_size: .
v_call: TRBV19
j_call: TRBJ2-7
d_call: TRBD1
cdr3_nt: TGTGCCAGCGGGGACAGGAGATACGAGCAGTACTTC
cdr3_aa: CASGDRRYEQYF

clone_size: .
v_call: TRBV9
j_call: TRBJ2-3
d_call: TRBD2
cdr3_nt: TGTGCCAGCAGCGCGGGAGGCCGATCTAGCACAGATACGCAGTATTTT
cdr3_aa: CASSAGGRSSTDTQYF

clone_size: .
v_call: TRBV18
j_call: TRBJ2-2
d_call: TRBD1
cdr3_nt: TGTGCCAGCTCACCACAAACAGGGGAGACCGGGGAGCTGTTTTTT
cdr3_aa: CASSPQTGETGELFF

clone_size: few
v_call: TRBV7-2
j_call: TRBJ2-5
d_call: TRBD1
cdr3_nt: TGTGCCAGCAGCTCACGGACAGGACAAGAGACCCAGTACTTC
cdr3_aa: CASSSRTGQETQYF

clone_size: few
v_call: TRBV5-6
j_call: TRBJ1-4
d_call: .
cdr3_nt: TGTGCCAGCAGCACCCTTGGGACATTTGAAAAACTGTTTTTT
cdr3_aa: CASSTLGTFEKLFF

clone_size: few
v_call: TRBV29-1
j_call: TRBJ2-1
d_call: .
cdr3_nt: TGCAGCCTCGGAGGAGACTACAATGAGCAGTTCTTC
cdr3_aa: CSLGGDYNEQFF

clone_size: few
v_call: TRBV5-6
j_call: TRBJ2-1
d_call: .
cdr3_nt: TGTGCCAGCAGCTTGTTTAGCGAGCAGTTCTTC
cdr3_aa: CASSLFSEQFF

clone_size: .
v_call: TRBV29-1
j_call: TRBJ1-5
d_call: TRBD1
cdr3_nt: TGCAGCGTTGGGACAGGGGGCGATCAGCCCCAGCATTTT
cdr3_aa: CSVGTGGDQPQHF

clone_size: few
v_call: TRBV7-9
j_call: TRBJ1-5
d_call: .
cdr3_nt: TGTGCCAGCAGCTTAGACAATCAGCCCCAGCATTTT
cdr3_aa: CASSLDNQPQHF

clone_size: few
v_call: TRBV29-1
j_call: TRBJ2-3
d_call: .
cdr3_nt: TGCAGCGGTGAAGGGGACGCGAGCGGGCCGTCAGATACGCAGTATTTT
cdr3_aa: CSGEGDASGPSDTQYF

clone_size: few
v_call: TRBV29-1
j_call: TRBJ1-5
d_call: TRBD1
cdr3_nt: TGCAGCGTTCCCGGGACAGGTAATCAGCCCCAGCATTTT
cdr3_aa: CSVPGTGNQPQHF

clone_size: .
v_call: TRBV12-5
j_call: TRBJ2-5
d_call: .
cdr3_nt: TGTGCTAGTGGTTTGATAGAGACCCAGTACTTC
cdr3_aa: CASGLIETQYF

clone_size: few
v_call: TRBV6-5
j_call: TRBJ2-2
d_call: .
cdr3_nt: TGTGCCAGCAGCCCTACGACTAGAAGGGCCGGGGAGCTGTTTTTT
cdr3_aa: CASSPTTRRAGELFF

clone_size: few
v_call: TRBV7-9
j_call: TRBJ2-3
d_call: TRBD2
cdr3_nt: TGTGCCAGCAGCTTAGTACGGACTAGCGGGAGAGGAGATACGCAGTATTTT
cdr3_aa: CASSLVRTSGRGDTQYF

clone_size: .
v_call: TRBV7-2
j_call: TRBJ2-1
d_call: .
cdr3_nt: TGTGCCAGCAGCCTAGAGGGGTTCTATGAGCAGTTCTTC
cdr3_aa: CASSLEGFYEQFF

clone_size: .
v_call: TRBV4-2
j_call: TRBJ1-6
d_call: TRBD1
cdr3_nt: TGTGCCAGCAGCCTGGGGACAGAGAATTCACCCCTCCACTTT
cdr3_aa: CASSLGTENSPLHF

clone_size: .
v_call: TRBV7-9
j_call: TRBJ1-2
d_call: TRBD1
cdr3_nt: TGTGCCAGCAGCTCAGACAGGGATTTGAGCTATGGCTACACCTTC
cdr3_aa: CASSSDRDLSYGYTF

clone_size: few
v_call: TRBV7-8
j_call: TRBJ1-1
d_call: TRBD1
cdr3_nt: TGTGCCAGCAGCTCCCGAGACAGGGATGGAGAAGCTTTCTTT
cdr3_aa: CASSSRDRDGEAFF

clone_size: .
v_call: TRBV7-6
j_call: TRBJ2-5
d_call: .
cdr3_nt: TGTGCCAGCAGCTTAGCAACTTTAGGGGAGACCCAGTACTTC
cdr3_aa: CASSLATLGETQYF

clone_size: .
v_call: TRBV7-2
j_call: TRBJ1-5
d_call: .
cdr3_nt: TGTGCCAGCAGCCGTGATAGGGACGCGAGGCAGCCCCAGCATTTT
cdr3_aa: CASSRDRDARQPQHF

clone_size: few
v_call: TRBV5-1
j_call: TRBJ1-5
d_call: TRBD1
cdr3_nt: TGCGCCAGCAGCTTACAGGGGGCGCGAAGTCAGCCCCAGCATTTT
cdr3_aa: CASSLQGARSQPQHF

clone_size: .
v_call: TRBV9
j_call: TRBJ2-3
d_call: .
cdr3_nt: TGTGCCAGCAGCGCCCGAGCCACAGATACGCAGTATTTT
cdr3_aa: CASSARATDTQYF

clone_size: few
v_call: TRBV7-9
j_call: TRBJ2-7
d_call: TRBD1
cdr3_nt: TGTGCCAGCAGTCCCGGACAGGGAGACAGAGAGCAGTACTTC
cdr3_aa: CASSPGQGDREQYF

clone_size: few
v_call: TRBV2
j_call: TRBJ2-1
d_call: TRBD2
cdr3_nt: TGTGCCAGCAGGGCACGGACTAGCGGGCAAAATGAGCAGTTCTTC
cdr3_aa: CASRARTSGQNEQFF

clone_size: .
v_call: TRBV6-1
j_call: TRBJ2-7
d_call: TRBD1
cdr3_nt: TGTGCCAGCAGTGAAGCGCTCGAGGGGGCCGGCGAGCAGTACTTC
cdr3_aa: CASSEALEGAGEQYF

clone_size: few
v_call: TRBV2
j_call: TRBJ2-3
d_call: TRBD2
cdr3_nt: TGTGCCAGCAGTGAAGGAGCGGGAGGCACAGATACGCAGTATTTT
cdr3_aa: CASSEGAGGTDTQYF

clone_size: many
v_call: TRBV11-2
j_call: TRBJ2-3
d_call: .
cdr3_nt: TGTGCCAGCAGCCTTAGCACAGATACGCAGTATTTT
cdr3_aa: CASSLSTDTQYF

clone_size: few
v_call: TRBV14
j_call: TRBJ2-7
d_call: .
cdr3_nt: TGTGCCAGCAGCCGTTCAGGGCCGGAGCAGTACTTC
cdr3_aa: CASSRSGPEQYF

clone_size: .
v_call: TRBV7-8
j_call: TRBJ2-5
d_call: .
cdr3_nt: TGTGCCAGCAGCACAGACCTGCGAAAAGAAGAGACCCAGTACTTC
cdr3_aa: CASSTDLRKEETQYF

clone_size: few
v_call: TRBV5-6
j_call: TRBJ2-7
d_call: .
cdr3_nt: TGTGCCAGCAGCCGTGGGAACTACGAGCAGTACTTC
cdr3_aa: CASSRGNYEQYF

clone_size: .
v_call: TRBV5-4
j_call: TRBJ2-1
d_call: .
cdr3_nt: TGTGCCAGCAGCTTGCAACTTAGTGACAATGAGCAGTTCTTC
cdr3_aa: CASSLQLSDNEQFF

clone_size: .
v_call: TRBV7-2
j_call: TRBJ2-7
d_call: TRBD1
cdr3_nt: TGTGCCAGCAGCTCGGGACAGTACTACGAGCAGTACTTC
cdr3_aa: CASSSGQYYEQYF

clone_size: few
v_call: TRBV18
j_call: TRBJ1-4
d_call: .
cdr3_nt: TGTGCCAGCTCGAACTCTCCCGGGGGGCGACTGAACAAACTGTTTTTT
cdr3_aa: CASSNSPGGRLNKLFF

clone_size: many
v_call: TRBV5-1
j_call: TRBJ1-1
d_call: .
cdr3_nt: TGCGCCAGCAGCTTGGAGAAGAACACTGAAGCTTTCTTT
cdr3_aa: CASSLEKNTEAFF

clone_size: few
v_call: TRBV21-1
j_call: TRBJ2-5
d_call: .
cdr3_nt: TGTGCCAGCAGTAACGCCCAACAGGAAGCCCTCCAAGAGACCCAGTACTTC
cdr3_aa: CASSNAQQEALQETQYF

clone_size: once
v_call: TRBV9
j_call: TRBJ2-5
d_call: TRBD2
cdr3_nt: TGTGCCAGCAGCCCACTAGCGGGGGCGCAAGAGACCCAGTACTTC
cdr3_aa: CASSPLAGAQETQYF